The 13 T cell receptor beta chains below come from one sample, sequenced in a study of T cell responses to AZD1222 COVID-19 vaccine. The protocol was immunoSEQ multiplex PCR, while the TCRdb copy is restricted to in-frame clones and leaves out a portion. Here the sample spans approximately 98,000 clones, approximately 89% being singletons. The sequencing used peripheral blood, collected on day 0 of MenACWY control vaccination. Every receptor here comes from an adult in good health.

In this sample, this clone turned up a few times. The genes are TRBV15 and TRBJ1-5, with a tentative D call TRBD1 (6 bases). The CDR3 sequence is 17 residues long. From germline, CDR1 is LNHNV and CDR2 YYDKDF (reference sequence). Trimming left V 5 bases short and J 0 bases short, with 17 bases between. The CDR3 sequence: CATSPGRGAYSNQPQHF. The CDR3, as DNA: TGTGCCACCAGCCCAGGGCGGGGGGCGTATAGCAATCAGCCCCAGCATTTT.

The DNA of the CDR3 is TGCGCCAGCAGATCAGTTAACTATGGCTACACCTTC. This encodes CASRSVNYGYTF. The gene calls are TRBV5-1 and TRBJ1-2, with D unresolved. Germline V gives CDR1 SGHRS, CDR2 YFSETQ. CDR3 size: 12 residues. The V end was cut by 5 bases, the J end by 1 base, with 6 bases between.

The chain combines TRBV3-1 (or the pseudogene TRBV3-2) with TRBJ2-7, with D perhaps TRBD1 (6 bases). The CDR3 runs 14 residues. Germline CDR1 LGHDT, CDR2 YNNKEL (reference sequence). The V and J ends lost 0 bases and 6 bases respectively, with 12 bases between them. In DNA, the CDR3 is TGTGCCAGCAGCCAAGATGGGGGCAGGGCCGAGCAGTACTTC. It specifies CASSQDGGRAEQYF.

The rearrangement joins TRBV2 to TRBJ1-4, with 8 bases identical to TRBD1. The CDR3 extends over 16 amino acids. V lost 4 bases, J lost 3 bases, and 7 bases stayed unmatched. The germline V gene encodes CDR1 SNHLY and CDR2 FYNNEI. The chain's CDR3 is CASSGQGLPSNEKLFF. The CDR3 nucleotides read TGTGCCAGCAGTGGACAGGGGCTACCTTCTAATGAAAAACTGTTTTTT.

This sequence joins TRBV11-1 and TRBJ2-7, with no clear D. This CDR3 contains 15 residues. V dropped 5 bases and J dropped 1 base, with 15 bases sitting between them. Germline V gives CDR1 SGHAT, CDR2 FQDESV (reference sequence). CDR3 bases: TGTGCCAGCAGCGATCACCAGTACGTATCCTACGAGCAGTACTTC. Translating gives CASSDHQYVSYEQYF.

V and J are TRBV5-5 and TRBJ1-3; D ambiguous. Germline V gene lookup returns CDR1 SGHKS and CDR2 YYEKEE (reference sequence). CDR3 length: 14 residues. V shed 1 base and J shed 0 bases, with 5 bases lying between them. CDR3: CASSLNYSGNTIYF. CDR3 DNA: TGTGCCAGCAGCTTGAACTACTCTGGAAACACCATATATTTT.

The chain recombines TRBV20-1 with TRBJ1-5; D is unresolved. The CDR3 sequence is 14 residues long. Trimming removed 3 bases at V and 0 bases at J, with 9 bases between. Germline CDR1 is DFQATT and CDR2 is SNEGSKA (reference sequence). CDR3 bases: TGCAGTGCTAGTGCCATTTTTAGCAATCAGCCCCAGCATTTT. Protein: CSASAIFSNQPQHF.

V is TRBV19 and J is TRBJ2-1; 10 bases fit TRBD2. Germline trimming cut 6 bases from V and 3 bases from J; bases unmatched to any gene: 8. Germline CDR1 is LNHDA and CDR2 is SQIVND (reference sequence). The CDR3 runs to 16 residues. DNA of the CDR3: TGTGCCAGTAGCAGGGGGCTAGCGGGGGTCTACAATGAGCAGTTCTTC. Protein sequence: CASSRGLAGVYNEQFF. Based on the CDR3 plus reference TRBV19 and TRBJ2-1, the full variable domain is DGGITQSPKYLFRKEGQNVTLSCEQNLNHDAMYWYRQDPGQGLRLIYYSQIVNDFQKGDIAEGYSVSREKKESFPLTVTSAQKNPTAFYLCASSRGLAGVYNEQFFGPGTRLTVL.

The chain has TRBV7-2 and TRBJ2-7; 9 nucleotides agree with TRBD1. CDR1 and CDR2 from the germline V gene are SGHTA and FQGNSA. The CDR3 consists of 15 residues. V shed 5 bases and J 6 bases; nucleotides not matched to a gene: 11. This CDR3 reads CASSARQGVAAEQYF. The CDR3 nucleotides read TGTGCCAGCAGCGCCAGACAGGGGGTGGCGGCCGAGCAGTACTTC.

This chain joins TRBV2 and TRBJ1-6; D unclear. V gave up 6 bases and J gave up 13 bases, with 19 bases separating them. The germline V gene has CDR1 SNHLY and CDR2 FYNNEI. The CDR3 sequence is 14 residues long. The DNA for the CDR3 is TGTGCCAGCAGGCTGACACCATCCGGTGGGCCCCTCCACTTT. Amino acid sequence: CASRLTPSGGPLHF.

The chain employs TRBV5-6 and TRBJ2-7; D unclear. With 0 bases removed from V and 3 bases from J, the gap between germline ends came to 10 bases. Per the germline V gene, CDR1 is SGHDT and CDR2 is YYEEEE. This CDR3 has 14 amino acids. The CDR3 bases are TGTGCCAGCAGCTTGGCCAGTAGGATCTACGAGCAGTACTTC. It specifies CASSLASRIYEQYF.

The V gene is TRBV3-1 (or the pseudogene TRBV3-2), the J gene TRBJ2-3; D is ambiguous. Germline CDR1 LGHDT, CDR2 YNNKEL (reference sequence). V was cut by 0 bases and J by 6 bases, with 7 bases left in between. CDR3 size: 13 residues. The CDR3 here is CASSQEVEDTQYF. For the CDR3, the DNA is TGTGCCAGCAGCCAAGAGGTGGAGGATACGCAGTATTTT.

This clone was recorded only once. The chain couples TRBV5-1 to TRBJ2-6; D is perhaps TRBD2 (5 bases). This CDR3 comprises 17 residues. Trimming shortened V by 3 bases and J by 4 bases, and 17 bases separated the two germline ends. Germline lookup yields CDR1 SGHRS and CDR2 YFSETQ. CDR3 loop: CASSSLLAGIGANVLTF. CDR3 DNA sequence: TGCGCCAGCAGCTCCCTCTTGGCCGGGATCGGGGCCAACGTCCTGACTTTC.